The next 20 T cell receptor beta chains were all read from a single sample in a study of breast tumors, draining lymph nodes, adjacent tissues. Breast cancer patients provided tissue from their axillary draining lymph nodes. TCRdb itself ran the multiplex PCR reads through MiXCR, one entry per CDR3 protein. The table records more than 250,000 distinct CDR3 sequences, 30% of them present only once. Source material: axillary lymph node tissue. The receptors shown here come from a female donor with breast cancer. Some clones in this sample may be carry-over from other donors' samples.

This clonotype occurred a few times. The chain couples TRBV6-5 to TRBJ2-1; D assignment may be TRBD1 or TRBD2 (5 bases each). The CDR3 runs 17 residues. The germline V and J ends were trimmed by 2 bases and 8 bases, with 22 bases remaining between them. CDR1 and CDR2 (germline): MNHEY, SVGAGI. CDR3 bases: TGTGCCAGCAGTTACCCGAAACTTGGGGGAGCTAGGGATGAGCAGTTCTTC. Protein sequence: CASSYPKLGGARDEQFF.

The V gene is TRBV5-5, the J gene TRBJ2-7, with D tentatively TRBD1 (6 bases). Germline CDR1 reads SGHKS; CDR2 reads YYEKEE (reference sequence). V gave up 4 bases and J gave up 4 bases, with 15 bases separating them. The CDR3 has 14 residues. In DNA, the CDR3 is TGTGCCAGCAGCAAATACGACAGGCCTTACGAGCAGTACTTC. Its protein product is CASSKYDRPYEQYF.

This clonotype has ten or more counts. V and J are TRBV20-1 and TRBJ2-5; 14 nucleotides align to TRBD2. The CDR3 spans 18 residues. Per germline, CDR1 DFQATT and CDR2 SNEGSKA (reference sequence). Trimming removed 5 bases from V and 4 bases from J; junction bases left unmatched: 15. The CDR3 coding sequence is TGCAGTGCTTTGGGACAGGGACTAGCGGGAGATCGGGGAGAGACCCAGTACTTC. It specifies CSALGQGLAGDRGETQYF.

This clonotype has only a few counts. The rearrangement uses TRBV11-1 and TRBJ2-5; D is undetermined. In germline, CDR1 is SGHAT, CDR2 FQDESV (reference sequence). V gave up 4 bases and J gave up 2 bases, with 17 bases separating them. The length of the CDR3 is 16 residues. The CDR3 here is CASSSRGQPFQETQYF. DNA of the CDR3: TGTGCCAGCAGCTCCCGCGGTCAACCGTTTCAAGAGACCCAGTACTTC.

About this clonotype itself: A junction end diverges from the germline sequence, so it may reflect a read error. CDR3 coding DNA: TGTGCCAGCAGCTTGGACAGGGATTATGACTACACCTTT. It specifies CASSLDRDYDYTF. The genes are TRBV7-9 and TRBJ1-2, with 8 bases matching TRBD1. Germline-derived CDR1 and CDR2 are SEHNR and FQNEAQ (reference sequence). The length of the CDR3 is 13 residues.

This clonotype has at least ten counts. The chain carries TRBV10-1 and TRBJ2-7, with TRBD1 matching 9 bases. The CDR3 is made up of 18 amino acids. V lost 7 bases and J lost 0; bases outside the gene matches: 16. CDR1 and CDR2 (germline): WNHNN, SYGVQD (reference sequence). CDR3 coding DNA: TGCGCCAGCATAATACGGGACAGGGTTAGGGGCAGCTCCTACGAGCAGTACTTC. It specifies CASIIRDRVRGSSYEQYF.

The CDR3 DNA is TGTGCCAGCAGTTCGAGTACAGGGCCCTACGAGCAGTACTTC. It translates to CASSSSTGPYEQYF. The chain recombines TRBV2 with TRBJ2-7; D is perhaps TRBD1 (6 bases). Trimming left V 5 bases short and J 2 bases short, with 13 bases between. This CDR3 is built from 14 residues. Germline V lookup: CDR1 SNHLY, CDR2 FYNNEI. Supplemented by reference TRBV2 and TRBJ2-7, the full variable domain reads EPEVTQTPSHQVTQMGQEVILRCVPISNHLYFYWYRQILGQKVEFLVSFYNNEISEKSEIFDDQFSVERPDGSNFTLKIRSTKLEDSAMYFCASSSSTGPYEQYFGPGTRLTVT.

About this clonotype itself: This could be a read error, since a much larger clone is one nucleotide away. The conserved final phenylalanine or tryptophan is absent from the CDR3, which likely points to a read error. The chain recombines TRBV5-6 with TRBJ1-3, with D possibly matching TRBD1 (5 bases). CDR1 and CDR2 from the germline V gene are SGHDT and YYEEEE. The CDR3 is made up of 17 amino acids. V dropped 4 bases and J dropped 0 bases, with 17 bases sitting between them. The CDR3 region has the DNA TGTGCCAGCAGCAGAACTCCGGGACTTTTCTCTGGAAACACCATATATCTT. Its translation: CASSRTPGLFSGNTIYL.

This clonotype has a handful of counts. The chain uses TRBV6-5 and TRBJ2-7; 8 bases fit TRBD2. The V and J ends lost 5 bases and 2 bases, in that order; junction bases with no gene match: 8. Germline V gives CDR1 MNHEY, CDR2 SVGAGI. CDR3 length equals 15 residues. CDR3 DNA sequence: TGTGCCAGCAGTCACCCCGGGAGGGGAACCTACGAGCAGTACTTC. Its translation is CASSHPGRGTYEQYF.

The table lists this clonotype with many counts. The CDR3 loop is CSAEGQAVGTDTQYF. CDR3 sequence (DNA): TGCAGTGCCGAGGGACAGGCGGTGGGTACAGATACGCAGTATTTT. This chain joins TRBV20-1 and TRBJ2-3; 8 nucleotides agree with TRBD1. The CDR3 has 15 residues. Germline lookup yields CDR1 DFQATT and CDR2 SNEGSKA (reference sequence). Germline trimming cut 6 bases from V and 3 bases from J; bases unmatched to any gene: 11.

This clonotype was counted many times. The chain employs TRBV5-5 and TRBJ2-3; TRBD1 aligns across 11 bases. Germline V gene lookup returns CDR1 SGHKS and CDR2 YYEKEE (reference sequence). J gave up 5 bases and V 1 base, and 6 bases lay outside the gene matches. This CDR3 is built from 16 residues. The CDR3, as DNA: TGTGCCAGCAGCTTGAGGTGGGACAGGGGGTTAGATACGCAGTATTTT. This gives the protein CASSLRWDRGLDTQYF.

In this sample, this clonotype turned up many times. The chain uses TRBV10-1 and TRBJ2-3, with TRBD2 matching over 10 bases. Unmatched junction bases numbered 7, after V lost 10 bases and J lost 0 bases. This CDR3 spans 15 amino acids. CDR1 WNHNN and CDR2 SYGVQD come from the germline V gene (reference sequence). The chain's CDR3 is CATRPSGRSTDTQYF. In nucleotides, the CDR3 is TGCGCCACCCGTCCTAGCGGGAGAAGCACAGATACGCAGTATTTT.

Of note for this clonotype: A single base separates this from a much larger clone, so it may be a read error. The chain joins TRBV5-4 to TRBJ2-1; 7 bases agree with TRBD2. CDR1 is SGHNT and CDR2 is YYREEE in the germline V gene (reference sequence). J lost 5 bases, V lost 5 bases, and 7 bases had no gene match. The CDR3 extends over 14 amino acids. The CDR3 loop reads CASSGGEGDNEQFF. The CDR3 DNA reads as TGTGCCAGCAGTGGGGGGGAAGGGGACAATGAGCAGTTCTTC.

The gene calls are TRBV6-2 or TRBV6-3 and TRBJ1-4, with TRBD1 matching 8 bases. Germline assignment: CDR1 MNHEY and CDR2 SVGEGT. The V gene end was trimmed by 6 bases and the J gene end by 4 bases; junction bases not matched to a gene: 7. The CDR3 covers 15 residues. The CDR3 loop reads CASRDRARNNEKLFF. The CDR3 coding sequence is TGTGCCAGCAGGGACAGGGCGAGGAATAATGAAAAACTGTTTTTT.

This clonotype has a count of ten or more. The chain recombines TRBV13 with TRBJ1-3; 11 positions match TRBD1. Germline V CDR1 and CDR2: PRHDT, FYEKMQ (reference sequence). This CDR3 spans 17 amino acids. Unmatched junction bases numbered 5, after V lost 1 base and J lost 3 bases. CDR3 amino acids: CASSLAAGTGGGNTIYF. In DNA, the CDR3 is TGTGCCAGCAGCTTAGCAGCCGGGACAGGGGGTGGAAACACCATATATTTT.

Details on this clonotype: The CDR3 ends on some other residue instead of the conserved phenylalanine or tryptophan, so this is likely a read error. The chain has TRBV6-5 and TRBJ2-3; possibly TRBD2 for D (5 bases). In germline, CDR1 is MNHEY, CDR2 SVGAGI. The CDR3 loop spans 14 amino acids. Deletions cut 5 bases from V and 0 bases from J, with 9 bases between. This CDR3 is CASSPGLSTDTQYL. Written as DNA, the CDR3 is TGTGCCAGCAGTCCCGGACTTAGCACAGATACGCAGTATCTT.

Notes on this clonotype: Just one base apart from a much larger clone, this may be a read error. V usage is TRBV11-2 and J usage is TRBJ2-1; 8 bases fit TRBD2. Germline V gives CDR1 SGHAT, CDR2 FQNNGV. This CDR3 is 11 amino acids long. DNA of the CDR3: TGTGCCAACAGCGGCAGCGGGAGTTCGTTCTTC. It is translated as CANSGSGSSFF.

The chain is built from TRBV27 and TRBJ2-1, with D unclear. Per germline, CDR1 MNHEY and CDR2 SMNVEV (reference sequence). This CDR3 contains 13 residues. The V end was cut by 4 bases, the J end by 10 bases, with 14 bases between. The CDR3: CASSSDPGNEQFF. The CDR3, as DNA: TGTGCCAGCAGTTCAGATCCAGGCAACGAGCAGTTCTTC.

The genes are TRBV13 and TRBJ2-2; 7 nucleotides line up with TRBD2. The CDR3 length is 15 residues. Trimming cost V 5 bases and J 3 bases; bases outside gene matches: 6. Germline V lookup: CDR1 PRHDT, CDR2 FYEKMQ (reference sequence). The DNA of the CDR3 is TGTGCCAGCAGCCTCGGGACTACCGACACCGGGGAGCTGTTTTTT. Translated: CASSLGTTDTGELFF.

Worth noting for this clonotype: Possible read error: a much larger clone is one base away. The CDR3 DNA follows: TGTGCCTGGAGTGTATACTCCCCAGATACGCAGTATTTT. Translated: CAWSVYSPDTQYF. This chain joins TRBV30 and TRBJ2-3; D is unresolved. CDR3 length: 13 residues. Germline V gene lookup returns CDR1 GTSNPN and CDR2 SVGIG (reference sequence). V was pared by 0 bases and J by 4 bases, with 8 bases between.